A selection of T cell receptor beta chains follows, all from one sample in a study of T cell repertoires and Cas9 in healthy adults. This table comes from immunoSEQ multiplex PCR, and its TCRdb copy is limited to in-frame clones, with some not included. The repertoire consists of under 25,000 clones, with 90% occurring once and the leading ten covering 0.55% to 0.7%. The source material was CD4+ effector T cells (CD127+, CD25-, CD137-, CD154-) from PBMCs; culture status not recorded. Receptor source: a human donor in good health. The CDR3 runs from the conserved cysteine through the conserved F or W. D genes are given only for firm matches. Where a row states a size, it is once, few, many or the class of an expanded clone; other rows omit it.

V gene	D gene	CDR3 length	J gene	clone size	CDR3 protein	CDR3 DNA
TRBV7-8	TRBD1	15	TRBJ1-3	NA	CASSLGRGQGNTIYF	TGTGCCAGCAGCTTGGGGAGGGGGCAAGGAAACACCATATATTTT
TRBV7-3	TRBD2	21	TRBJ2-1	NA	CASSPQPSGLAGGQYHNEQFF	TGTGCCAGCAGCCCTCAGCCCTCCGGACTAGCGGGGGGACAGTACCACAATGAGCAGTTCTTC
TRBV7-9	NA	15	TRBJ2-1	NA	CASSPTTGARNPWFF	TGTGCCAGCAGCCCCACCACCGGGGCAAGAAACCCGTGGTTCTTC
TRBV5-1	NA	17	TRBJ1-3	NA	CASSSNSGVEDRDTIYF	TGCGCCAGCAGCTCAAACTCAGGGGTCGAGGATAGGGACACCATATATTTT
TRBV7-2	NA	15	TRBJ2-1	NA	CASTTQVTLGNEQFF	TGTGCCAGCACCACGCAGGTTACGCTGGGCAATGAGCAGTTCTTC
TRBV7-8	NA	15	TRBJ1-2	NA	CASSLGWKGGYGYTF	TGTGCCAGCAGCTTGGGATGGAAAGGGGGCTATGGCTACACCTTC
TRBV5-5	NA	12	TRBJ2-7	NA	CASSFYSYEQYF	TGTGCCAGCAGCTTTTACTCCTACGAGCAGTACTTC
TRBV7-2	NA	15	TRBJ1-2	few	CASSLLPGRGHGYTF	TGTGCCAGCAGCTTACTTCCCGGCAGGGGTCATGGCTACACCTTC
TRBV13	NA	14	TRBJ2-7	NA	CASSLGEDSYEQYF	TGTGCCAGCAGCTTAGGGGAAGACTCCTACGAGCAGTACTTC
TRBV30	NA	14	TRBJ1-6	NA	CAWSVSRQNSPLHF	TGTGCCTGGAGTGTCAGCAGGCAAAATTCACCCCTCCACTTT
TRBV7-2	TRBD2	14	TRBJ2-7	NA	CASSSGGPPGEQYF	TGTGCCAGCAGCAGCGGGGGGCCCCCCGGGGAGCAGTACTTC
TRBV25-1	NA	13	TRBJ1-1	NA	CASSESGRGAPIF	TGTGCCAGCAGTGAATCTGGGCGTGGGGCTCCGATCTTT
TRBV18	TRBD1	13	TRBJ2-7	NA	CASSPWDSYEQYF	TGTGCCAGCTCACCCTGGGACAGTTACGAGCAGTACTTC
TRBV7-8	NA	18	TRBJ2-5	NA	CASSSTGRNFRSQETQYF	TGTGCCAGCAGCTCCACGGGACGTAACTTCAGGTCCCAAGAGACCCAGTACTTC
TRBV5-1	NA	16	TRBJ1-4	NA	CASSWTPVATNEKLFF	TGCGCCAGCAGCTGGACACCCGTTGCAACTAATGAAAAACTGTTTTTT
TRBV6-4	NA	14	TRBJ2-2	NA	CASRLELSTGELFF	TGTGCCAGCCGCCTCGAGCTTAGCACCGGGGAGCTGTTTTTT
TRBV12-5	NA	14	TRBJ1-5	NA	CASRGGGSNQPQHF	TGTGCTAGCCGAGGTGGAGGTAGCAATCAGCCCCAGCATTTT
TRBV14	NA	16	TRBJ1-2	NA	CASSQDRPETNYGYTF	TGTGCCAGCAGCCAAGATCGACCCGAGACAAACTATGGCTACACCTTC
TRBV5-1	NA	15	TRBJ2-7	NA	CASSSGAINPYEQYF	TGCGCCAGCAGCTCGGGGGCGATAAACCCCTACGAGCAGTACTTC
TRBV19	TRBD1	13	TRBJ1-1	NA	CASIQDRGAEAFF	TGTGCCAGTATCCAGGACAGGGGCGCTGAAGCTTTCTTT
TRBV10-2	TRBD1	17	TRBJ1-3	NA	CASSESWPRQGGHTIYF	TGCGCCAGCAGTGAGTCGTGGCCCCGGCAGGGGGGGCACACCATATATTTT
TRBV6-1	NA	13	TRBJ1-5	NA	CASGAYGNQPQHF	TGTGCCAGCGGGGCGTACGGCAATCAGCCCCAGCATTTT
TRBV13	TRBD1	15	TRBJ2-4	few	CASSLSTGGRDIQYF	TGTGCCAGCAGCTTAAGCACAGGGGGCCGGGACATTCAGTACTTC
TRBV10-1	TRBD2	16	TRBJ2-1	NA	CASSESKPSGGNEQFF	TGCGCCAGCAGTGAGTCTAAGCCTAGCGGGGGCAATGAGCAGTTCTTC
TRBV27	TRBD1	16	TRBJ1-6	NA	CASRQPGQVVSSPLHF	TGTGCCAGCAGGCAACCGGGACAGGTCGTTAGTTCACCCCTCCACTTT
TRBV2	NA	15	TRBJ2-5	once	CASSDTLGYQETQYF	TGTGCCAGCAGTGACACCCTCGGGTACCAAGAGACCCAGTACTTC
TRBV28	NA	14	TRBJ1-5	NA	CASSLSTQTPSPHF	TGTGCCAGCAGTTTATCAACACAGACCCCGAGTCCCCATTTT
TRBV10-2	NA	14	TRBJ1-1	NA	CASGQRQMNTEAFF	TGCGCCAGCGGCCAGCGACAGATGAACACTGAAGCTTTCTTT
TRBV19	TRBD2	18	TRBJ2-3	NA	CASSISHPTSGGADTQYF	TGTGCCAGTAGTATCTCTCACCCGACTAGCGGGGGGGCAGATACGCAGTATTTT
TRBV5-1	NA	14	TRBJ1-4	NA	CASSLRTRGEKLFF	TGCGCCAGCAGCTTGAGGACCCGGGGTGAAAAACTGTTTTTT
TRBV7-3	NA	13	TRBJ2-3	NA	CASSGSSTDTQYF	TGTGCCAGCAGCGGCTCTAGCACAGATACGCAGTATTTT
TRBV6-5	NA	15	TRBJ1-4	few	CASSYTGEVGEKLFF	TGTGCCAGCAGTTACACCGGAGAGGTCGGTGAAAAACTGTTTTTT
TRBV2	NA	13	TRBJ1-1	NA	CASSEDMNTEAFF	TGTGCCAGCAGTGAAGATATGAACACTGAAGCTTTCTTT
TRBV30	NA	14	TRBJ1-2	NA	CAWVDSYTNYGYTF	TGTGCCTGGGTGGACAGTTATACTAACTATGGCTACACCTTC
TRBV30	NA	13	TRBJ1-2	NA	CACQRGGDYGYTF	TGTGCCTGCCAACGAGGGGGTGACTATGGCTACACCTTC
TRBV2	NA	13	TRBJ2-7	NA	CASRDWGSYEQYF	TGTGCCAGCAGGGACTGGGGGTCCTACGAGCAGTACTTC